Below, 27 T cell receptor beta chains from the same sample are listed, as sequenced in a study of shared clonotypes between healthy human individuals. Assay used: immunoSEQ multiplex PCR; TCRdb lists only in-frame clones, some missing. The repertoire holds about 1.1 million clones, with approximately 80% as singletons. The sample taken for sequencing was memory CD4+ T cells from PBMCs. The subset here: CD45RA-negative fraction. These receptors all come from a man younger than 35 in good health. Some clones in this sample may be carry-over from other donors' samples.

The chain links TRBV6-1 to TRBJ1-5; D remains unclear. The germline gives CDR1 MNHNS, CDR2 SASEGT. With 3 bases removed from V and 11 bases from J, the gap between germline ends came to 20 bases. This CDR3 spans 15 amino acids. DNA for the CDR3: TGTGCCAGCAGTGATCAAGAAAGTGGCCTCGGGTCCCAGCATTTT. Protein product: CASSDQESGLGSQHF.

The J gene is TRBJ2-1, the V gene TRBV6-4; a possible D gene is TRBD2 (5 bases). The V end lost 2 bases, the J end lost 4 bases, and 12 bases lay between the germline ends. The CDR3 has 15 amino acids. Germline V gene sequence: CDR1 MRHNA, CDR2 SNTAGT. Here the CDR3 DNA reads TGTGCCAGCAGTGACACCCGCCGGGGATACAATGAGCAGTTCTTC. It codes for CASSDTRRGYNEQFF.

CDR3 sequence (DNA): TGTGCCACCAGCAGATCGACTGGGGAGCTGTTTTTT. This encodes CATSRSTGELFF. This chain uses TRBV15 with TRBJ2-2; D remains ambiguous. CDR3 length: 12 residues. Between the trimmed V and J ends, which lost 2 bases and 8 bases, there was a span of 6 bases. Germline CDR1 is LNHNV and CDR2 is YYDKDF (reference sequence).

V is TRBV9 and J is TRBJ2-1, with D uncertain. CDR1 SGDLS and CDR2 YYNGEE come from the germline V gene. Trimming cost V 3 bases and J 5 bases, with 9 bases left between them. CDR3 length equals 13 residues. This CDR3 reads CASSGLGNNEQFF. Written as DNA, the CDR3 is TGTGCCAGCAGCGGGCTAGGAAACAATGAGCAGTTCTTC.

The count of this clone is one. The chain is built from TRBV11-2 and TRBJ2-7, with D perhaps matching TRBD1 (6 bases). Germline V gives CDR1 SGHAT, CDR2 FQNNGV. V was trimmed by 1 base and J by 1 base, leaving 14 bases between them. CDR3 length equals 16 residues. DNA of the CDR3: TGTGCCAGCAGCTTAGGGGTCCAGAGGGGGTCCTACGAGCAGTACTTC. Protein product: CASSLGVQRGSYEQYF. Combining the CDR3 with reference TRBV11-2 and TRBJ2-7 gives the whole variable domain EAGVAQSPRYKIIEKRQSVAFWCNPISGHATLYWYQQILGQGPKLLIQFQNNGVVDDSQLPKDRFSAERLKGVDSTLKIQPAKLEDSAVYLCASSLGVQRGSYEQYFGPGTRLTVT.

The CDR3 DNA is TGTGCCAGCAGCTTGGGAGGAGGGGCCCACCGCGGCTACACCTTC. Amino acid sequence: CASSLGGGAHRGYTF. The chain employs TRBV5-4 and TRBJ1-2, with D perhaps matching TRBD1 (5 bases). The CDR3 is 15 residues long. Trimming took off 0 bases at V and 8 bases at J, with 17 bases between the two ends. Looked up from germline, CDR1 is SGHNT and CDR2 is YYREEE (reference sequence).

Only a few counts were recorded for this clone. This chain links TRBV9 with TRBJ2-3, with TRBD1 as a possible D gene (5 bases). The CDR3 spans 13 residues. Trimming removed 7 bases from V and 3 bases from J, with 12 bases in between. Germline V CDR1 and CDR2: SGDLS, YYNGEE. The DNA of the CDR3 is TGTGCCAGCGCAGGGTCTTATACAGATACGCAGTATTTT. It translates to CASAGSYTDTQYF.

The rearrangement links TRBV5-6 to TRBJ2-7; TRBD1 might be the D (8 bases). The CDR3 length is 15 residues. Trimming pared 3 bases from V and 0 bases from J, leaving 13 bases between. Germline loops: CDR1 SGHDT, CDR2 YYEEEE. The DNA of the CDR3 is TGTGCCAGCAGCTGGGGGGGACAGGCCTCCTACGAGCAGTACTTC. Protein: CASSWGGQASYEQYF.

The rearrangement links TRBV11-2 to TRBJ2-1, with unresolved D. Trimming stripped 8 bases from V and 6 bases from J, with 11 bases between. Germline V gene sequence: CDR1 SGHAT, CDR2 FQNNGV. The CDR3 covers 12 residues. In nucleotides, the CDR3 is TGTGCCAGCCGGACGGGTCCCAATGAGCAGTTCTTC. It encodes CASRTGPNEQFF.

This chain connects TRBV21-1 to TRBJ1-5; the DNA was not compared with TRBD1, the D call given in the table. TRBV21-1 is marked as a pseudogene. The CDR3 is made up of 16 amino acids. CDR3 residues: CASSKGMQGLAQPQHF. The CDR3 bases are TGTGCCAGCAGCAAAGGCATGCAGGGGCTGGCTCAGCCCCAGCATTTT.

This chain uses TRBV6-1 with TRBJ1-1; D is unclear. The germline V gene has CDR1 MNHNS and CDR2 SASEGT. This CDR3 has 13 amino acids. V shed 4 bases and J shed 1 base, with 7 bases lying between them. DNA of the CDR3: TGTGCCAGCAGTGCGGGCAGGAACACTGAAGCTTTCTTT. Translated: CASSAGRNTEAFF.

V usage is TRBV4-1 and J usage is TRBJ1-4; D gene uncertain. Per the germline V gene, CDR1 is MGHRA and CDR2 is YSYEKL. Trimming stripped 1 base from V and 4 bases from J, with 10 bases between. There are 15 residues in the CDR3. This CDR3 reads CASSQGRVNNEKLFF. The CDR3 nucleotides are TGCGCCAGCAGCCAAGGCCGGGTCAATAATGAAAAACTGTTTTTT.

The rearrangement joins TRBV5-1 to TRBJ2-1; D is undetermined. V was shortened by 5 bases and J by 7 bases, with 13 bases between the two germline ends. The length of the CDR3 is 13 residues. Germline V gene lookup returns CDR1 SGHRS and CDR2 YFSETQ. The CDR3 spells CASRRPFGNEQFF. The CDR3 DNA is TGCGCCAGCAGACGACCCTTCGGGAATGAGCAGTTCTTC.

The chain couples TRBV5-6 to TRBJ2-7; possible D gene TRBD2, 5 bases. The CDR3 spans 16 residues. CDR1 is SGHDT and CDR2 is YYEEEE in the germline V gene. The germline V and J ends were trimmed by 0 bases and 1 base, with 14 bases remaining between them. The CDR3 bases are TGTGCCAGCAGCTTGGATATGTCCCGCGGGTCCTACGAGCAGTACTTC. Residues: CASSLDMSRGSYEQYF.

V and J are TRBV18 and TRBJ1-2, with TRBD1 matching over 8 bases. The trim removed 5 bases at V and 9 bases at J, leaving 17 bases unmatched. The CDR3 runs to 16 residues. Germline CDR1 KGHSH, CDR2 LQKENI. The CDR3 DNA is TGTGCCAGCTCAGTTGTCGGGCCGCAGGGGGCGAAGCGCTACACCTTC. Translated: CASSVVGPQGAKRYTF.

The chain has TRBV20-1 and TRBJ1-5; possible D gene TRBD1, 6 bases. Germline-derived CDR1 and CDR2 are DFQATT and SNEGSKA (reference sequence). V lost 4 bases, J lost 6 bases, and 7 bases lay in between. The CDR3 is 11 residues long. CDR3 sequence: CSAIRGQPQHF. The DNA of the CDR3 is TGCAGTGCTATCAGGGGTCAGCCCCAGCATTTT.

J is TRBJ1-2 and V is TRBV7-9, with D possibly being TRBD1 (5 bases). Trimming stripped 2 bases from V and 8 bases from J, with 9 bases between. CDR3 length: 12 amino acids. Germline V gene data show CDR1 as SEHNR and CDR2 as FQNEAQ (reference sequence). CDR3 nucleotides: TGTGCCAGCAGCTTACGGGGCGGAGGCTACACCTTC. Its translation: CASSLRGGGYTF.

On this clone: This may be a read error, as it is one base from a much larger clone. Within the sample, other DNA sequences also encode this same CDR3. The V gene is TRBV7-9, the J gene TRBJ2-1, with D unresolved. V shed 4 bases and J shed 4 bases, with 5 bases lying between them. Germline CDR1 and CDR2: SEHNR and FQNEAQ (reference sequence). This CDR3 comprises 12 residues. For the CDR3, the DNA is TGTGCCAGCAGCTCCCCGTACAATGAGCAGTTCTTC. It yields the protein CASSSPYNEQFF.

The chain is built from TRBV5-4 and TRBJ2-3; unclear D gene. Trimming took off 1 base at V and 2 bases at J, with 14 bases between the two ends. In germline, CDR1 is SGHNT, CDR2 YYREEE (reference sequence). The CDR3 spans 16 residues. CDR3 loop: CASSLFHSLPTDTQYF. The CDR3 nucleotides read TGTGCCAGCAGCTTGTTTCACTCCCTCCCCACAGATACGCAGTATTTT.

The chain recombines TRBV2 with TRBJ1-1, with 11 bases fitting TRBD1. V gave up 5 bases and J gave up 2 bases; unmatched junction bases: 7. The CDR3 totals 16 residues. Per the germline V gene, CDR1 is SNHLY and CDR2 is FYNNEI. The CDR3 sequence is CASSSRDRGSNTEAFF. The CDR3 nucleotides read TGTGCCAGCAGTTCCCGGGACAGGGGGAGTAACACTGAAGCTTTCTTT.

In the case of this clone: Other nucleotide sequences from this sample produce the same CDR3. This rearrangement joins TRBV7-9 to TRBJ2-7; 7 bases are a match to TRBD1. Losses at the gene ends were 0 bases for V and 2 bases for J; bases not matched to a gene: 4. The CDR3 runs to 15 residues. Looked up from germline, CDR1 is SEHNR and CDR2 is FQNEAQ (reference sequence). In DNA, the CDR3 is TGTGCCAGCAGCTTAGCTCGGACAGGACCCTACGAGCAGTACTTC. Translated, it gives CASSLARTGPYEQYF.

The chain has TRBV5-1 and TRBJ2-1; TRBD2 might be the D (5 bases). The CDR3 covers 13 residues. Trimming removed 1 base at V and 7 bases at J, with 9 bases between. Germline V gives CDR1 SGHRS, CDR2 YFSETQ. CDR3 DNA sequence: TGCGCCAGCAGCTTGTCTCCGGGGAATGAGCAGTTCTTC. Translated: CASSLSPGNEQFF.

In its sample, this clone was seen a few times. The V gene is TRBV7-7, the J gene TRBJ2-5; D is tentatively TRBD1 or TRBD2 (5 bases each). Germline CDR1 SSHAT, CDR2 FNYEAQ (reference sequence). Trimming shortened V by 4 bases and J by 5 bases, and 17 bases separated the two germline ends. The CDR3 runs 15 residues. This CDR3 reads CASSSRTGRGETQYF. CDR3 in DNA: TGTGCCAGCAGCTCACGAACGGGGCGCGGGGAGACCCAGTACTTC.

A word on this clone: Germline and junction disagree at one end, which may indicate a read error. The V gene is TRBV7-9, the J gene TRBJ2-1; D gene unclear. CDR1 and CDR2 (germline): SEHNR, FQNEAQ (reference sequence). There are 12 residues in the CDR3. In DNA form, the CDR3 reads TGTGCCAGCAGCCTAGATATTTGGTTGGTGGTCTTC. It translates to CASSLDIWLVVF.

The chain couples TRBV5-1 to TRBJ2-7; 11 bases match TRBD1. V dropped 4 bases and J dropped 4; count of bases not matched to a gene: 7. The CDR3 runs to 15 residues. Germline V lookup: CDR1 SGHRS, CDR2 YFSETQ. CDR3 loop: CASSQLGTGGYEQYF. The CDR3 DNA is TGCGCCAGCAGCCAACTCGGGACAGGGGGTTACGAGCAGTACTTC.

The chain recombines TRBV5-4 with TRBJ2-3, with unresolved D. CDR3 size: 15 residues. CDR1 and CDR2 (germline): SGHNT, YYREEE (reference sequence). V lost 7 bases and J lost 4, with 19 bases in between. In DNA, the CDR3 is TGTGCCAGCTTCCCCGACCCCGGAGAGGCAGATACGCAGTATTTT. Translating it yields CASFPDPGEADTQYF.

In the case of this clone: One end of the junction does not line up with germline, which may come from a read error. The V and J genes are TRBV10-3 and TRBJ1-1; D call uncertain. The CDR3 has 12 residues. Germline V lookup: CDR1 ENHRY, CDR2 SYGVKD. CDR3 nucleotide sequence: TGTGCCATCAGTGAGTTAAACACCGAAGCTTTCTTT. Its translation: CAISELNTEAFF.